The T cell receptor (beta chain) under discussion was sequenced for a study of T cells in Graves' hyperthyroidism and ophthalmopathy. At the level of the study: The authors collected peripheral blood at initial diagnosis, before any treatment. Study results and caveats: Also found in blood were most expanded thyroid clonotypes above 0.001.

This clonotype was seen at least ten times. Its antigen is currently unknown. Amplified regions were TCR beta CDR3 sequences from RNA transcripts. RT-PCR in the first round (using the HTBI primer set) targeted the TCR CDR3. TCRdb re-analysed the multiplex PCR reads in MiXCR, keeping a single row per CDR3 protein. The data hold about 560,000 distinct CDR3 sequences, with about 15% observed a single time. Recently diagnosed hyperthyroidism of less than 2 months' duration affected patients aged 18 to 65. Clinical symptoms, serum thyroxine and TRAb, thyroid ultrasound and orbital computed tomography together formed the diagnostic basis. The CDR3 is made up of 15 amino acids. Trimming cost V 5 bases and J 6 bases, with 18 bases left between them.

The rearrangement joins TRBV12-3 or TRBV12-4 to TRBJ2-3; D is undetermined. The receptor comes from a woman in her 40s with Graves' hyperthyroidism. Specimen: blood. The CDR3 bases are TGTGCCAGCAGTCTCGATTTTGTGCTTACGGATACGCAGTATTTT. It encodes CASSLDFVLTDTQYF.